What follows are 7 T cell receptor beta chains derived from one specimen sequenced in a study of cytomegalovirus exposure and HLA in healthy donors. This PCR relied on a set of 60 Vbeta primers and 13 Jbeta primers. The table came from immunoSEQ multiplex PCR; TCRdb's copy has only in-frame clones and leaves some out. The table records some 92,000 clones, more than 70% of them present only once. The sequenced sample was PBMCs. These receptors were collected from a man between 18 and 35 years old in good health and CMV-seropositive.

The chain uses TRBV6-5 and TRBJ2-7; 10 positions agree with TRBD2. The V gene end was trimmed by 0 bases and the J gene end by 1 base; junction bases not matched to a gene: 3. Germline-derived CDR1 and CDR2 are MNHEY and SVGAGI. The CDR3 sequence is 16 residues long. CDR3 amino acids: CASSYSKLAGSYEQYF. The CDR3 DNA reads TGTGCCAGCAGTTACTCGAAACTAGCGGGGTCCTACGAGCAGTACTTC.

The CDR3, as DNA: TGTGCCAGCTCACCAAGCGGGGGCGGTACTAACTATGGCTACACCTTC. It yields the protein CASSPSGGGTNYGYTF. The rearrangement joins TRBV18 to TRBJ1-2; D might be TRBD1 (6 bases). The CDR3 contains 16 residues. Germline V gene sequence: CDR1 KGHSH, CDR2 LQKENI. Trimming shortened V by 2 bases and J by 0 bases, and 13 bases separated the two germline ends.

This clone has only a few counts. This chain links TRBV7-9 with TRBJ2-7, with a weak D call TRBD2 (6 bases). Trimming left V 8 bases short and J 6 bases short, with 11 bases between. Germline assignment: CDR1 SEHNR and CDR2 FQNEAQ (reference sequence). CDR3 length: 11 amino acids. The DNA of the CDR3 is TGTGCCAGCGGAGGGACGGTCGAGCAGTACTTC. Protein sequence: CASGGTVEQYF.

The chain links TRBV6-5 to TRBJ2-7; 11 bases agree with TRBD1. V gave up 8 bases and J gave up 5 bases; unmatched junction bases: 11. This CDR3 is built from 15 residues. Germline values: CDR1 MNHEY, CDR2 SVGAGI. CDR3 region: CASAGQGAAADEQYF. The DNA for the CDR3 is TGTGCCAGCGCCGGACAGGGGGCGGCCGCGGACGAGCAGTACTTC.

With regard to this clone: Germline is not matched at one junction end, which may reflect a read error. This chain uses TRBV7-9 with TRBJ2-7; weak D call: TRBD2 (6 bases). This CDR3 has 12 amino acids. CDR1 is SEHNR and CDR2 is FQNEAQ in the germline V gene (reference sequence). The CDR3 region has the DNA TGTTCCAGCAGCCCGGGGGACTACGAGCAGTACTTC. Amino acid sequence: CSSSPGDYEQYF.

This chain connects TRBV5-6 to TRBJ1-1; maybe TRBD1 (6 bases). The V end lost 0 bases, the J end lost 2 bases, and 11 bases lay between the germline ends. The germline CDR1 and CDR2 sequences are SGHDT and YYEEEE. CDR3 size: 15 residues. The CDR3 spells CASSLARGVNTEAFF. The CDR3 nucleotides read TGTGCCAGCAGCTTGGCCAGGGGAGTCAACACTGAAGCTTTCTTT.

The chain combines TRBV5-6 with TRBJ2-1; D is perhaps TRBD1 (5 bases). Germline values: CDR1 SGHDT, CDR2 YYEEEE. The ends were cut back, 0 bases at V and 6 bases at J, with 13 bases in the middle. This CDR3 contains 15 residues. The CDR3 reads CASSLVQVWSNEQFF. The CDR3 DNA reads TGTGCCAGCAGCTTGGTACAGGTCTGGTCCAATGAGCAGTTCTTC.